This T cell receptor (beta chain) was observed in a study of T cell responses to AZD1222 COVID-19 vaccine. From germline, CDR1 is MNHEY and CDR2 SMNVEV (reference sequence). The CDR3 sequence is 15 residues long. The J segment lost 3 bases and the V segment lost 6 bases, leaving 9 bases of the junction unmatched. TCRdb keeps only in-frame clones here, not all; method: immunoSEQ multiplex PCR. The table has tens of thousands of clones, over 75% seen once; the top ten hold roughly 5%. J is TRBJ2-7 and V is TRBV27; 9 nucleotides match TRBD1. Sequencing was performed on peripheral blood, taken on day 0 of MenACWY control vaccination. This TCR was recovered from an adult in good health. DNA for the CDR3: TGTGCCAGCAGCTCGCCGGGACAGGGCCACTACGAGCAGTACTTC. Encoded protein: CASSSPGQGHYEQYF.